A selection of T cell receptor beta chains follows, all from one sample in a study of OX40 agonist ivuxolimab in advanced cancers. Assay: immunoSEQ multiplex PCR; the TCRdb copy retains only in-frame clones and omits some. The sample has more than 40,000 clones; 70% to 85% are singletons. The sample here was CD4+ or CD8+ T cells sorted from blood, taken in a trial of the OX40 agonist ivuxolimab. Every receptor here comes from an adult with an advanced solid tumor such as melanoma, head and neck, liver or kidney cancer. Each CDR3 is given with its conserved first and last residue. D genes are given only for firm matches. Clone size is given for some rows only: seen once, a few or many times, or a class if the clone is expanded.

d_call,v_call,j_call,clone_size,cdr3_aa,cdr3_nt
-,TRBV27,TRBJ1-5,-,CASRTGPYSNQPQHF,TGTGCCAGCAGGACAGGTCCCTATAGCAATCAGCCCCAGCATTTT
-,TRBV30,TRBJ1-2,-,CAWVMGSHGYTF,TGTGCCTGGGTGATGGGGAGCCATGGCTACACCTTC
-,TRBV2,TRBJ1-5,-,CASSEGTENQPQHF,TGTGCCAGCAGTGAAGGGACAGAGAATCAGCCCCAGCATTTT
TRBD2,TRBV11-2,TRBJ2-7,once,CASSSISRLAGPPYEQYF,TGTGCCAGCAGCTCCATATCGCGGCTAGCGGGTCCGCCCTACGAGCAGTACTTC
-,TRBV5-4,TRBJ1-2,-,CASSSTQGNYGYTF,TGTGCCAGCAGCTCCACCCAGGGAAACTATGGCTACACCTTC
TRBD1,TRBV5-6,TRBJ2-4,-,CASSGGTGLKNIQYF,TGTGCCAGCAGCGGGGGGACAGGGTTAAAAAACATTCAGTACTTC
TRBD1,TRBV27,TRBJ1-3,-,CASSPGTGIGNTIYF,TGTGCCAGCAGTCCGGGGACAGGGATTGGAAACACCATATATTTT
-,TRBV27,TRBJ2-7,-,CASKGTGIKRGSYEQYF,TGTGCCAGCAAGGGAACAGGCATTAAGAGGGGTTCCTACGAGCAGTACTTC
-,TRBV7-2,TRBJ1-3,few,CASSSNTGNTIYF,TGTGCCAGCAGCTCAAACACTGGAAACACCATATATTTT
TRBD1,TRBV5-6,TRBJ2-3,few,CASSFVPGQGTDTQYF,TGTGCCAGCAGCTTCGTCCCGGGACAGGGGACAGATACGCAGTATTTT
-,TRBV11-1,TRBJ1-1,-,CASSIQGGEAFF,TGTGCCAGCAGCATACAGGGAGGTGAAGCTTTCTTT
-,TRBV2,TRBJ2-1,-,CASRKAPGANEQFF,TGTGCCAGCAGAAAAGCCCCGGGGGCCAATGAGCAGTTCTTC
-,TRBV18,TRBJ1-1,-,CASSPRGQALGEAFF,TGTGCCAGCTCACCACGGGGCCAGGCCTTGGGGGAAGCTTTCTTT
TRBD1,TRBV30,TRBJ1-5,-,CAWTGGWNQPQHF,TGTGCCTGGACAGGGGGCTGGAATCAGCCCCAGCATTTT
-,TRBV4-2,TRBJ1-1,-,CASSQEWGWGTEAFF,TGTGCCAGCAGCCAAGAATGGGGTTGGGGCACTGAAGCTTTCTTT
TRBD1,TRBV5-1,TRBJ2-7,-,CASSQYRQGLSYEQYF,TGCGCCAGCAGCCAGTACCGACAGGGCCTCTCCTACGAGCAGTACTTC
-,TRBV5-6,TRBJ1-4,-,CASSGPPRVTNEKLFF,TGTGCCAGCAGCGGGCCCCCCCGGGTAACTAATGAAAAACTGTTTTTT
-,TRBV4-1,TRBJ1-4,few,CASSQDGIRGVEKLFF,TGCGCCAGCAGCCAAGACGGAATCCGGGGGGTTGAAAAACTGTTTTTT
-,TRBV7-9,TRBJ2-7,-,CASSFFSRFPSYEQYF,TGTGCCAGCAGCTTTTTCTCCCGGTTCCCCTCCTACGAGCAGTACTTC
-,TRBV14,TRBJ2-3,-,CASSQDPLEGWRVTDTQYF,TGTGCCAGCAGCCAAGATCCCCTAGAGGGATGGAGGGTTACAGATACGCAGTATTTT
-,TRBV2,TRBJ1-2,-,CARSGRTSGYTF,TGTGCCAGGTCGGGACGTACCTCTGGCTACACCTTC
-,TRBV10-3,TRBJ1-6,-,CAISDLGQRGSPLHF,TGTGCCATCAGTGACCTCGGACAGCGGGGTTCACCCCTCCACTTT
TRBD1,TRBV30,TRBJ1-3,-,CAWGMTGPGNTIYF,TGTGCCTGGGGAATGACAGGGCCTGGAAACACCATATATTTT
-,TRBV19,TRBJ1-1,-,CASSASGWGRSGITEAFF,TGTGCCAGTAGTGCCTCGGGTTGGGGTAGAAGCGGGATAACTGAAGCTTTCTTT
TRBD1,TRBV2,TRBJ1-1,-,CASRLRGQGEAFF,TGTGCCAGCAGACTCAGGGGACAGGGTGAAGCTTTCTTT
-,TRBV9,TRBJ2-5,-,CASSVSTGGETQYF,TGTGCCAGCAGCGTATCCACCGGAGGGGAGACCCAGTACTTC